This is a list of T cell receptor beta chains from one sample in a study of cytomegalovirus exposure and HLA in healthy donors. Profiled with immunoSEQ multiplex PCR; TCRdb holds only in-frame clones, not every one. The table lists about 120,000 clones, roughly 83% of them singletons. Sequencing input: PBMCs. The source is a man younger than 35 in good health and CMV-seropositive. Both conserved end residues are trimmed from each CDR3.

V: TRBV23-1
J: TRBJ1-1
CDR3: ASSQYRGINTEAF

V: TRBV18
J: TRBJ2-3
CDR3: ASSRQGATHTDTQY

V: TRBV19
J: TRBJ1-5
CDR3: ASSIGNRGH

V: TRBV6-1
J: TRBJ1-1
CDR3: ASSEGPGTEAF

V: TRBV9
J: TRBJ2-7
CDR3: ASSPSGGSTYEQY

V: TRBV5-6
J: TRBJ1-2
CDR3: ASSSPGSNYGYT

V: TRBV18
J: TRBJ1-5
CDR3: ASSEGQGSNQPQH

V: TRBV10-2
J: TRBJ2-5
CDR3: ASMGGETQY

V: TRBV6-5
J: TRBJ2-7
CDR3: ASSYTRAFGEQY

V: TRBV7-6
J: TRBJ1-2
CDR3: ASGLGRQGYDGYT

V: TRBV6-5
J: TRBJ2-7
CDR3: ASSYGRTNNEQY

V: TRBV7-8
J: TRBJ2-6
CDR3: ASNPDTRSSGANVLT

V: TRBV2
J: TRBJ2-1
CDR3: ASTGAGGRNEQF

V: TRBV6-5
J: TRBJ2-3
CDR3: ASSYRGGTDTQY

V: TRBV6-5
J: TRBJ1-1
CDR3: ASGGSVNTEAF

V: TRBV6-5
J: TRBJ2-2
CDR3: ASSRTSAGTGELF

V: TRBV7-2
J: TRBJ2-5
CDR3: ASSLVWGLAGGGSETQY

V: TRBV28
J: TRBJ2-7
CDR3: ASSLLKGGVAEQY

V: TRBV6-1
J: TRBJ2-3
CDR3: ASRGLAGNTDTQY

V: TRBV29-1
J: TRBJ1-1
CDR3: SVMEGPNTEAF

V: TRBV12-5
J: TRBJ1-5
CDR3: ASGPSGTGINQPQH

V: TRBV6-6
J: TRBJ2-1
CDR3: ASSYMGGGVNEQF

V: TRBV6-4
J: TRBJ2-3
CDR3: ASILWRGGSGTQY

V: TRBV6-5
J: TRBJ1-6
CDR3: ASSYAPTGRDSPLH

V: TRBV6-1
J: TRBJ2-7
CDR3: ASTPQAHYEQY

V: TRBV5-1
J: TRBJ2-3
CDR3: ASSWRDGQSTDTQY

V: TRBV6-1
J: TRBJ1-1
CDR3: ASSEAFWAEEAF

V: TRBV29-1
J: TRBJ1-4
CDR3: SVRDNFHNEKLF

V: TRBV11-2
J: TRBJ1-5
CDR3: ASSAGQGPNQPQH

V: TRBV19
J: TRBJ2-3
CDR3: ASSPPGSGDTQY

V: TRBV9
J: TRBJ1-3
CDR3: ASGASGRDSRNTIY

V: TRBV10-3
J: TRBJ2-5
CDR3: AISEDSQETQY

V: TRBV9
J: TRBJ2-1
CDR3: ASSLTGSSYNEQF

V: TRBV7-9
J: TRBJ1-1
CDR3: SSSPGVTEAF

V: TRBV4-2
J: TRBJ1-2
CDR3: ASSQGTRSGGYT

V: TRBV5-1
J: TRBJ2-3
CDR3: ASSLDEGALPDTQY

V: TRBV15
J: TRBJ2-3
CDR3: ATSRLHRDWAQDTQY

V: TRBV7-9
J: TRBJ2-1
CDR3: ASSSRLAGVNEQF

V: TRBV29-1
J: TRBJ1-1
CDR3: SLKQVMNTEAF

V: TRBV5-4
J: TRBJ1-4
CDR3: ASSFGLPDNEKLF

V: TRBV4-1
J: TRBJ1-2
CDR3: ASSQNGGYGYT

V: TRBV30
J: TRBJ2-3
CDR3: AWSVRERGGADTQY

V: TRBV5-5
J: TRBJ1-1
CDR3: ASSLARGVEAF

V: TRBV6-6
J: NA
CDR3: ASSYIRGGYEQY

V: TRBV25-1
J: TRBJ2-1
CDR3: ASSGPPAQDEQF

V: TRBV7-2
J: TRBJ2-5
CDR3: ASSLGAGETQY

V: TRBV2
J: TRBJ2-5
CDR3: ASSGILDPYQETQY

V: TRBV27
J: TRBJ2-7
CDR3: ASSYHDEQY

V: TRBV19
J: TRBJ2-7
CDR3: ASRDRGYEQY

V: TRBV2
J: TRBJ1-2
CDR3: ASSAYGYT

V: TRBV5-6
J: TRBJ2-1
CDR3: ASSPGGLSYNEQF

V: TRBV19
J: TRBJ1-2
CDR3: ASRRGTQDPPRYGYT

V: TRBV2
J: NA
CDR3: ASSPPGQANYEQY